The clone carrying this T cell receptor (beta chain) was detected only once. V shed 5 bases and J 0 bases; nucleotides not matched to a gene: 19. CDR1 is KGHSH, CDR2 LQKENI, per germline. The length of the CDR3 is 21 residues. This sample stems from a study of shared clonotypes between healthy human individuals. Sequencing used immunoSEQ multiplex PCR; TCRdb keeps in-frame clones, though not all of them. The table records 2 million to 3 million clones, more than 85% of them present only once. The receptor was isolated from a man aged 18 to 30 in good health. Some clones in this sample may be carry-over from other donors' samples. The chain has TRBV18 and TRBJ2-6; 7 nucleotides match TRBD1. Sequencing used naive CD4+ T cells from PBMCs. Subset meaning: CD45RA+ positively selected. The CDR3 protein is CASSRSGTAPYLHSGANVLTF. The CDR3 coding sequence is TGTGCCAGCTCAAGATCCGGGACAGCCCCTTACCTTCACTCTGGGGCCAACGTCCTGACTTTC.